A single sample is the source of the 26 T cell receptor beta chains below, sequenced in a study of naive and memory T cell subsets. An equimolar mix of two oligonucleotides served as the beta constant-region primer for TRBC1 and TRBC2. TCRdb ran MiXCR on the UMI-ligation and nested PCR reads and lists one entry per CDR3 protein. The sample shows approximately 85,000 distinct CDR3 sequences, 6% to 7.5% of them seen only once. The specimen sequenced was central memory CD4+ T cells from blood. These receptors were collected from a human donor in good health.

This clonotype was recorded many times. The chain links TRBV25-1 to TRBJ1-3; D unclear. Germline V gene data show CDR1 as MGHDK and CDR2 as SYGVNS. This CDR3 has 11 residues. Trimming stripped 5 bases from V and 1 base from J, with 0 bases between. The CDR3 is CASSSGNTIYF. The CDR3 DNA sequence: TGTGCCAGCAGTTCTGGAAACACCATATATTTT.

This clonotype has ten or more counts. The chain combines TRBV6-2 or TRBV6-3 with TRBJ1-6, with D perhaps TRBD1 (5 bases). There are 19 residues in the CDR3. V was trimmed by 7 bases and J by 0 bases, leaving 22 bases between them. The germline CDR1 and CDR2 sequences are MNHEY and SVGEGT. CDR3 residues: CASTIGHPRRSSYNSPLHF. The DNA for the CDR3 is TGTGCCAGCACTATCGGACATCCCCGACGGAGCTCCTATAATTCACCCCTCCACTTT.

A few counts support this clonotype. The CDR3 DNA sequence: TGTGCCAGCAGCCAAGTACAGTACGGCGGAGAGCAGTACTTC. Translated: CASSQVQYGGEQYF. The chain joins TRBV3-1 to TRBJ2-7; D is uncertain. CDR1 LGHDT and CDR2 YNNKEL come from the germline V gene (reference sequence). The length of the CDR3 is 14 residues. Trimming removed 1 base at V and 7 bases at J, with 14 bases between.

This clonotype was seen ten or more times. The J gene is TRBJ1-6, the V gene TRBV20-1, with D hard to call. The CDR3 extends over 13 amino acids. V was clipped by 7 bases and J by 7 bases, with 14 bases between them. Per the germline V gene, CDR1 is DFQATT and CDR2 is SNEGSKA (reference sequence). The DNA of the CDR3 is TGCAGTGGCTCCTCCGTAAGCAATTCACCCCTCCACTTT. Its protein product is CSGSSVSNSPLHF.

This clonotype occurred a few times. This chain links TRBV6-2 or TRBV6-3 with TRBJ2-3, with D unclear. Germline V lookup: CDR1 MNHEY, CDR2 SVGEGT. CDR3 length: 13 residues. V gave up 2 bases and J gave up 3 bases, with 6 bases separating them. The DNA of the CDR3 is TGTGCCAGCAGTTACCCAATAACAGATACGCAGTATTTT. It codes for CASSYPITDTQYF.

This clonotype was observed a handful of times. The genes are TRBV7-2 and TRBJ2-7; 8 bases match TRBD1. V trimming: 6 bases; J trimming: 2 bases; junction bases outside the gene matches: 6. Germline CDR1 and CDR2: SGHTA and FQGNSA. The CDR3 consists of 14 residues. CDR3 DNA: TGTGCCAGCAGTAAAGGACAGGGTGCCTACGAGCAGTACTTC. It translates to CASSKGQGAYEQYF.

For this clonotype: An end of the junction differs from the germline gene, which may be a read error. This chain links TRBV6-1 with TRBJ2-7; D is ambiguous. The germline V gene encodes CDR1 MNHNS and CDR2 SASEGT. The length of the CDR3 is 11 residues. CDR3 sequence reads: CASSESPGSFF. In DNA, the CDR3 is TGTGCCAGCAGTGAAAGCCCGGGCAGTTTCTTC.

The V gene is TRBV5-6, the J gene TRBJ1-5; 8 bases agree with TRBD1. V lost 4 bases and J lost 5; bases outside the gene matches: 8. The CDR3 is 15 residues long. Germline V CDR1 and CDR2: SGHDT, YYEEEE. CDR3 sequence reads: CASSRTGRRDQPQHF. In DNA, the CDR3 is TGTGCCAGCAGCCGGACAGGGAGGAGGGATCAGCCCCAGCATTTT.

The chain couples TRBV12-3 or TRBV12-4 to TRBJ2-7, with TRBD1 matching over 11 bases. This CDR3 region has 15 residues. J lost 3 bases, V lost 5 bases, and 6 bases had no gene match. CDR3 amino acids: CASSRTGGHNYEQYF. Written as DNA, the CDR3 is TGTGCCAGCAGTCGGACAGGGGGCCATAACTACGAGCAGTACTTC.

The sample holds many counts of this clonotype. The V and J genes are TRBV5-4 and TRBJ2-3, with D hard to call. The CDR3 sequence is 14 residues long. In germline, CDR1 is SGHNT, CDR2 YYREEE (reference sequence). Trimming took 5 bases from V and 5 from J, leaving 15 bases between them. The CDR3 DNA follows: TGTGCCAGCAGTAACGGACGAACCGGAGATACGCAGTATTTT. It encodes CASSNGRTGDTQYF.

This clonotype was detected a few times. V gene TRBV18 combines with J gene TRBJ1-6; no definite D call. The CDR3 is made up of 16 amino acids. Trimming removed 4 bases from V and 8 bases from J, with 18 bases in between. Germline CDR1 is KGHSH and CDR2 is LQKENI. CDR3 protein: CASSLRTVQFDSPLHF. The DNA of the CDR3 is TGTGCCAGCTCACTACGGACGGTCCAGTTCGATTCACCCCTCCACTTT.

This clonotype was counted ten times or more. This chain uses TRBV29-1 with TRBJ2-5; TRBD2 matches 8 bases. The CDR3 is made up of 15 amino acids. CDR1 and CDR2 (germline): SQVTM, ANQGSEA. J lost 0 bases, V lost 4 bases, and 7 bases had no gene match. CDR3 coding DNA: TGCAGCGTTGGTTTGGTAGCGGGAAACCAAGAGACCCAGTACTTC. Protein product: CSVGLVAGNQETQYF.

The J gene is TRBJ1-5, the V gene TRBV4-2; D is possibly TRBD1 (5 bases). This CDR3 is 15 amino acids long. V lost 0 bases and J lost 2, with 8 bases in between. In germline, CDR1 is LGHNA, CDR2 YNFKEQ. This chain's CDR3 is CASSQDRVRNQPQHF. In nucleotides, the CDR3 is TGTGCCAGCAGCCAAGACAGGGTGCGCAATCAGCCCCAGCATTTT.

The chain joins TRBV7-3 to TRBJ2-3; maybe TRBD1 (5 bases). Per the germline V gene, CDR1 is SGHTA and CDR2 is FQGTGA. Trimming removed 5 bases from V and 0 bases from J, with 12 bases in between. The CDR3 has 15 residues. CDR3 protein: CASSDRQLSTDTQYF. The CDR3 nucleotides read TGTGCCAGCAGCGATCGACAGCTTAGCACAGATACGCAGTATTTT.

As DNA, the CDR3 is TGTGCCAGCAGCTCGCCCTCGAACAACTACAATGAGCAGTTCTTC. It yields the protein CASSSPSNNYNEQFF. The chain joins TRBV12-3 or TRBV12-4 to TRBJ2-1; D ambiguous. This CDR3 has 15 residues. The V end was cut by 6 bases, the J end by 3 bases, with 15 bases between.

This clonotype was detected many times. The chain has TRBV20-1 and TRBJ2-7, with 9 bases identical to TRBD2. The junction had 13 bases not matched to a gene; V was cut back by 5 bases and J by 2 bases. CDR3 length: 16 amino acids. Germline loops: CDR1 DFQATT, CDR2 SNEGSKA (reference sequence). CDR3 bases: TGCAGTGCTCGCGGGGGGGTAGTCGGCCAGCCCTACGAGCAGTACTTC. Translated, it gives CSARGGVVGQPYEQYF.

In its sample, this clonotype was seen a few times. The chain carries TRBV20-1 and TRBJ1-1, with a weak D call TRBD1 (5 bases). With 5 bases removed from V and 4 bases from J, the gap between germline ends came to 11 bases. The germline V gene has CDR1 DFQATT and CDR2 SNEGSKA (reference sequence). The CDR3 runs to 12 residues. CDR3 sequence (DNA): TGCAGTGCTGAGGGGAGGGTCACTGAAGCTTTCTTT. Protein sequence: CSAEGRVTEAFF.

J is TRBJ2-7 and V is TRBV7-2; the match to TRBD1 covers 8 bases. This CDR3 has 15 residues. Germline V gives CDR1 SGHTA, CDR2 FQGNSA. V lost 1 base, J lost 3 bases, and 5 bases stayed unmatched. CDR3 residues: CASSLVTGDLYEQYF. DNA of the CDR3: TGTGCCAGCAGCTTAGTGACAGGGGACCTCTACGAGCAGTACTTC.

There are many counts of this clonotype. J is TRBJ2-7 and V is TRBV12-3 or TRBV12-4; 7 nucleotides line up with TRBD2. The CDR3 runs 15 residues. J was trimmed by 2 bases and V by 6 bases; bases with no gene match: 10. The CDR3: CASSPSGTLPYEQYF. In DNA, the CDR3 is TGTGCCAGCAGCCCCAGCGGGACGCTACCCTACGAGCAGTACTTC.

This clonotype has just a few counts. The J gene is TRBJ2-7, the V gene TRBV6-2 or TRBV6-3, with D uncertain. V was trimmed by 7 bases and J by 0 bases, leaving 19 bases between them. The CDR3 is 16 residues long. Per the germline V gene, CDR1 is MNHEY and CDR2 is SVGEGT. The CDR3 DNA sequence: TGTGCCAGCAACTCCCCGTGGGCAGCAAGCTCCTACGAGCAGTACTTC. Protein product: CASNSPWAASSYEQYF.

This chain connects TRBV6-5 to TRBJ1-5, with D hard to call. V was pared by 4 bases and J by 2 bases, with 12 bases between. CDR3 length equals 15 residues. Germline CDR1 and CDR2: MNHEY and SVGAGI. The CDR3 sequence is CASSSRVSGNQPQHF. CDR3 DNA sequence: TGTGCCAGCAGTTCCCGGGTTAGCGGCAATCAGCCCCAGCATTTT.

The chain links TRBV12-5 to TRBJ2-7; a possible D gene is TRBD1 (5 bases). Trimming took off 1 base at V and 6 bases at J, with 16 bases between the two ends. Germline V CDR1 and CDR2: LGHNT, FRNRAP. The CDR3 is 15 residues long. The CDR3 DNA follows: TGTGCTAGTGGTTTGGGGTGGCAGGGCCAGAGCGAGCAGTACTTC. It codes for CASGLGWQGQSEQYF.

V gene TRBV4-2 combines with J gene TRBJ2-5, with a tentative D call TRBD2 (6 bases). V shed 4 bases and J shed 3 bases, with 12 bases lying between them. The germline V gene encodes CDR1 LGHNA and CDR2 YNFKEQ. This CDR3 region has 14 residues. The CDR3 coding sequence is TGTGCCAGCAGCCCGGGAGCAGTAGAAGAGACCCAGTACTTC. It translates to CASSPGAVEETQYF.

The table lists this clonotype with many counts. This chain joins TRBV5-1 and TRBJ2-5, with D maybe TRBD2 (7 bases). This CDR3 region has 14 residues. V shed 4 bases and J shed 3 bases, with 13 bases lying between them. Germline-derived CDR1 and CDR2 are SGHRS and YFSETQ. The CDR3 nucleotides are TGCGCCAGCAGCCCACGGGGGGCAGAAGAGACCCAGTACTTC. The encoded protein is CASSPRGAEETQYF.

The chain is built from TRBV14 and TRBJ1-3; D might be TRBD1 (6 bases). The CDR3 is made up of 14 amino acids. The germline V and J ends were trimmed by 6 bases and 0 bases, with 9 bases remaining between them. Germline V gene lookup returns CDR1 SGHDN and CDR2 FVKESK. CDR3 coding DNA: TGTGCCAGCAGGAGGGGGAACTCTGGAAACACCATATATTTT. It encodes CASRRGNSGNTIYF.

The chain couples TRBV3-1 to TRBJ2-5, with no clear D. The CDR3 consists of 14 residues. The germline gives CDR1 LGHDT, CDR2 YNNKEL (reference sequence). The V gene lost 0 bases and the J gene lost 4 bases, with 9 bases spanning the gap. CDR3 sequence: CASSQDLGRETQYF. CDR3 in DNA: TGTGCCAGCAGCCAAGATCTTGGCCGAGAGACCCAGTACTTC.